The rows below give T cell receptor beta chains drawn from one sample of a study of vaccination and CD4 T cells after COVID-19. These TCRs' antigens remain unknown. TCRdb re-derived calls from the PCR reads in MiXCR, one entry per CDR3 protein. The table shows 10,000 to 15,000 distinct CDR3 sequences, with less than 60% occurring only once. Specimen: CD4+ T cells from blood, cultured in vitro. These receptors all come from a human donor who had recovered from COVID-19. Each CDR3 is given with its conserved first and last residue. D genes are given only for firm matches. Size is omitted from some rows. Given values are once, few, many or a class for expanded clones.

>TRBV6-1|.|.|TRBJ2-5
CASSKPSEETQYF
TGTGCCAGCAGTAAGCCTAGTGAAGAGACCCAGTACTTC
>TRBV27|TRBD2|.|TRBJ2-1
CASSSTSGANEQFF
TGTGCCAGCAGTTCTACTAGCGGGGCCAATGAGCAGTTCTTC
>TRBV28|TRBD1|.|TRBJ1-2
CASRTGERDGYTF
TGTGCCAGTAGGACAGGGGAAAGGGATGGCTACACCTTC
>TRBV12-3/TRBV12-4|.|.|TRBJ2-7
CASSFGDRLGSNEQYF
TGTGCCAGCAGTTTCGGTGATAGACTCGGATCCAACGAGCAGTACTTC
>TRBV5-6|.|few|TRBJ1-2
CASSLSFAEYGYTF
TGTGCCAGCAGCTTGTCCTTCGCGGAATATGGCTACACCTTC
>TRBV20-1|TRBD2|.|TRBJ2-3
CSASSLRGSSTDTQYF
TGCAGTGCTAGTTCCCTGCGCGGGAGTTCAACAGATACGCAGTATTTT
>TRBV28|TRBD2|few|TRBJ2-1
CASGSMGLAEHNEQFF
TGTGCCAGCGGCTCCATGGGACTAGCGGAGCACAATGAGCAGTTCTTC
>TRBV25-1|.|.|TRBJ2-7
CASSEWGTSHEQYF
TGTGCCAGCAGTGAATGGGGGACAAGCCACGAGCAGTACTTC
>TRBV10-3|.|.|TRBJ1-3
CAISGRGVGNTIYF
TGTGCCATCAGTGGACGAGGGGTCGGAAACACCATATATTTT
>TRBV20-1|.|.|TRBJ1-2
CSADPEEFGGAWGGYTF
TGCAGTGCCGACCCTGAGGAATTCGGCGGGGCATGGGGTGGCTACACCTTC
>TRBV7-2|.|few|TRBJ1-4
CASSLAGINEKLFF
TGTGCCAGCAGCTTAGCAGGGATTAATGAAAAACTGTTTTTT
>TRBV20-1|.|.|TRBJ2-3
CSASSRIGTTDTQYF
TGCAGTGCATCGAGTCGGATAGGAACCACAGATACGCAGTATTTT
>TRBV28|.|.|TRBJ1-5
CASSPVEGEGGNQPQHF
TGTGCCAGCAGTCCAGTGGAAGGCGAAGGAGGCAATCAGCCCCAGCATTTT
>TRBV5-4|TRBD2|.|TRBJ2-1
CASSLTSGRNEQFF
TGTGCCAGCAGCTTGACTAGCGGGAGAAATGAGCAGTTCTTC
>TRBV6-5|TRBD1|few|TRBJ1-2
CASSYGAQGVYGYTF
TGTGCCAGCAGTTACGGGGCTCAGGGGGTCTATGGCTACACCTTC
>TRBV20-1|.|.|TRBJ1-4
CSAPEGPGEKLFF
TGCAGTGCTCCGGAGGGGCCAGGTGAAAAACTGTTTTTT
>TRBV20-1|TRBD1|.|TRBJ1-1
CSATTGFGTEAFF
TGCAGTGCTACGACAGGGTTCGGCACTGAAGCTTTCTTT
>TRBV28|TRBD1|.|TRBJ1-3
CASSSNRGLGNTIYF
TGTGCCAGCAGTTCAAACAGGGGGTTGGGAAACACCATATATTTT
>TRBV5-1|.|.|TRBJ2-1
CVSSLEEGDEQFF
TGCGTCAGCAGCTTGGAAGAGGGCGATGAGCAGTTCTTC
>TRBV20-1|TRBD2|few|TRBJ2-3
CSARRLAGGGTDTQYF
TGCAGTGCACGTCGACTAGCGGGAGGGGGCACAGATACGCAGTATTTT
>TRBV6-2/TRBV6-3|TRBD2|.|TRBJ2-1
CAGIAGGPVYEQFF
TGTGCCGGAATAGCGGGAGGGCCGGTATATGAGCAGTTCTTC
>TRBV28|TRBD1|.|TRBJ2-3
CASSIPGGRATDTQYF
TGTGCCAGCAGTATCCCAGGGGGCAGGGCCACAGATACGCAGTATTTT
>TRBV2|TRBD2|.|TRBJ2-3
CASRREGLGSTDTQYF
TGTGCCAGCAGGCGGGAGGGCCTTGGCAGTACAGATACGCAGTATTTT
>TRBV5-1|.|.|TRBJ2-7
CASSYNQFREQYF
TGCGCCAGCAGTTACAATCAGTTTCGGGAGCAGTACTTC
>TRBV20-1|TRBD2|.|TRBJ2-3
CSARWAGGVDTQYF
TGCAGTGCTAGGTGGGCGGGAGGGGTAGATACGCAGTATTTT
>TRBV10-3|.|.|TRBJ2-5
CAISDSRYQETQYF
TGTGCCATCAGTGACTCTAGGTACCAAGAGACCCAGTACTTC
>TRBV7-2|.|.|TRBJ1-1
CASNQRRGMGNTEAFF
TGTGCCAGCAACCAACGCAGGGGTATGGGAAATACTGAAGCTTTCTTT
>TRBV24-1|.|.|TRBJ2-7
CATSDPSQAYEQYF
TGTGCCACCAGTGATCCATCGCAGGCCTACGAGCAGTACTTC
>TRBV5-4|.|.|TRBJ2-7
CASSPGGRGSYEQYF
TGTGCCAGCAGCCCGGGGGGCAGGGGGTCCTACGAGCAGTACTTC
>TRBV7-2|.|.|TRBJ2-7
CASSLSVLVGEQYF
TGTGCCAGCAGCTTAAGCGTCCTAGTCGGGGAGCAGTACTTC
>TRBV6-1|.|.|TRBJ1-2
CASSPSPQGAYGYTF
TGTGCCAGCAGTCCCAGCCCACAGGGCGCCTATGGCTACACCTTC
>TRBV2|TRBD2|.|TRBJ2-5
CASSGRGGRQETQYF
TGTGCCAGCAGTGGTCGGGGGGGAAGACAAGAGACCCAGTACTTC
>TRBV28|.|.|TRBJ1-1
CASAHGGVKTEAFF
TGTGCCAGCGCACATGGGGGAGTGAAGACTGAAGCTTTCTTT
>TRBV11-2|.|.|TRBJ2-1
CASISSRSLNEQFF
TGTGCCAGCATCAGTAGTCGGAGTTTGAATGAGCAGTTCTTC
>TRBV19|.|.|TRBJ1-2
CASSTGDIYGYTF
TGTGCCAGTAGTACCGGGGACATTTATGGCTACACCTTC
>TRBV3-1|.|.|TRBJ2-3
CASSRASTDTQYF
TGTGCCAGCAGCCGCGCCAGCACAGATACGCAGTATTTT
>TRBV2|.|.|TRBJ1-5
CASSESRGWRPQHF
TGTGCCAGCAGTGAAAGTAGGGGTTGGCGGCCCCAGCATTTT
>TRBV7-9|.|few|TRBJ2-7
CASSHSYEQYF
TGTGCCAGCAGCCACTCCTACGAGCAGTACTTC
>TRBV2|TRBD1|few|TRBJ2-5
CASSRDRQETQYF
TGTGCCAGCAGTAGGGACAGGCAAGAGACCCAGTACTTC
>TRBV5-4|TRBD1|few|TRBJ1-2
CASSRDRGAGGYTF
TGTGCCAGCAGCCGGGACAGGGGCGCCGGTGGCTACACCTTC
>TRBV5-1|.|once|TRBJ2-7
CASSSAVGVASEQYF
TGCGCCAGCAGCTCCGCGGTAGGGGTAGCTTCCGAGCAGTACTTC